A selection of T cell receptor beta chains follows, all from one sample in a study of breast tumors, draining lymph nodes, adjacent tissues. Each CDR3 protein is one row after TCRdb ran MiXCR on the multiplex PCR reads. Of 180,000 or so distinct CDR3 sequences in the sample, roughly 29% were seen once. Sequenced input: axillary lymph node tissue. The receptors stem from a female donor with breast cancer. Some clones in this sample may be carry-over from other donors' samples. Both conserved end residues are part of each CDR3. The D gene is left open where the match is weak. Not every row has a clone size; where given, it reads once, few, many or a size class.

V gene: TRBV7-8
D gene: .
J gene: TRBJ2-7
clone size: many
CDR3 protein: CASSGLFYEQYF
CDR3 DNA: TGTGCCAGCAGTGGACTATTCTACGAGCAGTACTTC

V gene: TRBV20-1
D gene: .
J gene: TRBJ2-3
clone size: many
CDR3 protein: CSARDRPSGTDTQYF
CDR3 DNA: TGCAGTGCTAGAGATAGACCTAGTGGCACAGATACGCAGTATTTT

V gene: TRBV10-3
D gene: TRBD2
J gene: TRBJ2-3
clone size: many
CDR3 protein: CAISGGTDTQYF
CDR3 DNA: TGTGCCATCTCCGGGGGGACAGATACGCAGTATTTT

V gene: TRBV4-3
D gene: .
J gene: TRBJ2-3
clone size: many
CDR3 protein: CASSKGSNTDTQYF
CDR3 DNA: TGCGCCAGCAGCAAGGGCTCCAACACAGATACGCAGTATTTT

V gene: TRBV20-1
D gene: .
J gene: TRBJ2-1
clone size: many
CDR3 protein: CSASRYGEQFF
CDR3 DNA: TGCAGTGCTAGTCGGTATGGCGAGCAGTTCTTC

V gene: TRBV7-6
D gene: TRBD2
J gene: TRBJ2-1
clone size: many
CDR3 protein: CASSSGLAGPASYNEQFF
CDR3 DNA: TGTGCCAGCAGCTCGGGACTAGCGGGGCCCGCCTCCTACAATGAGCAGTTCTTC

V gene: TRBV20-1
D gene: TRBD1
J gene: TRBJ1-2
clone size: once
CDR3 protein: CSASPVTGGYGYTF
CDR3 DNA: TGCAGTGCTAGCCCAGTGACAGGGGGATATGGCTACACCTTC

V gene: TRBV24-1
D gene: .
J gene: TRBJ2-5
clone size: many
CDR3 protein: CATSDPPAETQYF
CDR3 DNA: TGTGCCACCAGTGATCCGCCCGCGGAGACCCAGTACTTC

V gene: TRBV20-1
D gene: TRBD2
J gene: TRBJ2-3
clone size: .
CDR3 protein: CSASSSILAGEGDTQYF
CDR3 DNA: TGCAGTGCCAGCAGTTCCATACTAGCGGGAGAGGGAGATACGCAGTATTTT

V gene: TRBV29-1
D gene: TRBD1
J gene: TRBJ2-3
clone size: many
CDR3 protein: CSAGQGSTDTQYF
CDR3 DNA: TGCAGCGCAGGACAGGGTAGCACAGATACGCAGTATTTT

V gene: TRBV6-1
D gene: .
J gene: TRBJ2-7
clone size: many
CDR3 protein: CASSGVVEQYF
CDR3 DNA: TGTGCCAGCTCGGGAGTCGTCGAGCAGTACTTC

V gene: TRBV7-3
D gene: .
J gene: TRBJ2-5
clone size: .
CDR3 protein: CASSLAVGETQYF
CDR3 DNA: TGTGCCAGCAGCTTAGCGGTCGGGGAGACCCAGTACTTC

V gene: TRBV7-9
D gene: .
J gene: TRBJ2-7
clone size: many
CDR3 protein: CASSPPGGEQYF
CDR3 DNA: TGTGCCAGCAGCCCCCCCGGGGGCGAGCAGTACTTC

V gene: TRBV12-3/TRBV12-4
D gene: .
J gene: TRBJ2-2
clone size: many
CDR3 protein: CANKGGALTGELFF
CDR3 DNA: TGTGCCAACAAGGGGGGGGCTTTAACCGGGGAGCTGTTTTTT

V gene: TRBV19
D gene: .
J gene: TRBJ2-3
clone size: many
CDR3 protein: CASSIGSGTRYDTQYF
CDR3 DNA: TGTGCCAGTAGTATCGGAAGCGGGACACGGTACGATACGCAGTATTTT

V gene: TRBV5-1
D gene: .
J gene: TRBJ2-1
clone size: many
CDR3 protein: CASRGGPDRSSYNEQFF
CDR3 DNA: TGCGCCAGCAGAGGAGGGCCCGACCGGAGCTCCTACAATGAGCAGTTCTTC

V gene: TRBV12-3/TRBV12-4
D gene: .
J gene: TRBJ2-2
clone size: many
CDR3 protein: CASSPGRAGSSGELFF
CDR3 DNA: TGTGCCAGCAGCCCAGGACGGGCGGGATCGAGCGGGGAGCTGTTTTTT

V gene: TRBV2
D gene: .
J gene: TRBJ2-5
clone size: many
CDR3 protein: CASSERGTQYF
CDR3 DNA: TGTGCCAGCAGTGAAAGAGGGACCCAGTACTTC

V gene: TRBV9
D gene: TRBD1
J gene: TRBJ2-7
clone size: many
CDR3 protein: CASSQSGGRRNEQYF
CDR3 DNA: TGTGCCAGCAGCCAATCAGGGGGCCGTAGAAACGAGCAGTACTTC

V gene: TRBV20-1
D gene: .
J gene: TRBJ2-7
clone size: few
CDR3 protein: CSADQGYGQYF
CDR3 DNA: TGCAGTGCTGACCAGGGGTACGGGCAGTACTTC

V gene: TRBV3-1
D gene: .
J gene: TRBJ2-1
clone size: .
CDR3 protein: CAGSQDRSSPEQFF
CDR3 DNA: TGCGCCGGCAGCCAAGATCGGAGCTCCCCTGAGCAGTTCTTC

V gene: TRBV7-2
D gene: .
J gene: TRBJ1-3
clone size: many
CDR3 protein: CASSLNVRPTAGNTIYF
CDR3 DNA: TGTGCCAGCAGCTTAAACGTCCGTCCTACAGCTGGAAACACCATATATTTT

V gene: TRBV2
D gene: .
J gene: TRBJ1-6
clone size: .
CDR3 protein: CASRWGGQGDSPLHF
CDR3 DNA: TGTGCCAGCAGATGGGGGGGCCAGGGAGACTCACCCCTCCACTTT

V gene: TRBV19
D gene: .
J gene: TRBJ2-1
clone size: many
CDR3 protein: CASSIVGRAVSYNEQFF
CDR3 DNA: TGTGCCAGTAGTATAGTCGGCAGGGCGGTCTCCTACAATGAGCAGTTCTTC

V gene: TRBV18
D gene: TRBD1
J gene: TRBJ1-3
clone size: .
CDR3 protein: CASSPPGQAHTIYF
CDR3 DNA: TGTGCCAGCTCCCCCCCGGGACAGGCTCACACCATATATTTT

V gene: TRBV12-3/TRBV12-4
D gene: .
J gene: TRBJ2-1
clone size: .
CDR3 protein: CASTPRGGAYNEQFF
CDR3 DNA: TGTGCCAGCACTCCCAGGGGGGGGGCTTACAATGAGCAGTTCTTC

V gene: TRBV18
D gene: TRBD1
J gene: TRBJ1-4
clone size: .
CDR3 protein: CASSPGTVATNEKLFF
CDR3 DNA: TGTGCCAGCTCACCGGGGACAGTCGCAACTAATGAAAAACTGTTTTTT

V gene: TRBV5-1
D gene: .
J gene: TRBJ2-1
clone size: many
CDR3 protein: CASSWGGLTYNEQFF
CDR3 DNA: TGCGCCAGCAGCTGGGGAGGCTTGACCTACAATGAGCAGTTCTTC

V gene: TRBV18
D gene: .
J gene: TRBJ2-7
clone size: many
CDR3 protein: CASSPPVSESGEQYF
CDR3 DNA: TGTGCCAGCTCACCACCTGTATCTGAATCGGGGGAGCAGTACTTC

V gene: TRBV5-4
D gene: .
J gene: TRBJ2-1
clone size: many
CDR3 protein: CASSLWTTVYNEQFF
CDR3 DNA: TGTGCCAGCAGCTTGTGGACGACAGTCTACAATGAGCAGTTCTTC

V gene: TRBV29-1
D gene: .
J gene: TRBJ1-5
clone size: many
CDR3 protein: CSAAQVGQPQHF
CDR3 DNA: TGCAGCGCGGCCCAGGTCGGTCAGCCCCAGCATTTT

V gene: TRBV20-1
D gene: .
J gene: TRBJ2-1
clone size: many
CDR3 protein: CSANDRYYNEQFF
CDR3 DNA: TGCAGTGCAAACGACAGGTACTACAATGAGCAGTTCTTC

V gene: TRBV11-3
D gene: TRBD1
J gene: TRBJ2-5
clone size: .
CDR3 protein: CASSERDSQETRYF
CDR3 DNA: TGTGCCAGCAGCGAACGGGACAGCCAAGAGACCCGGTACTTC

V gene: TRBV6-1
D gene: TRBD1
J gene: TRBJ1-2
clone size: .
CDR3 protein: CASSELAGQGVPTF
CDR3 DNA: TGTGCCAGCAGTGAACTAGCGGGACAGGGCGTTCCCACCTTC

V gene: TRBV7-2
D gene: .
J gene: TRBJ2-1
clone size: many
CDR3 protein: CASSAPGVVAYNEQFF
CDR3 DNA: TGTGCCAGCAGCGCTCCGGGGGTGGTAGCCTACAATGAGCAGTTCTTC

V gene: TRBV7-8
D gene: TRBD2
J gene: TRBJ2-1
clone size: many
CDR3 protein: CASSPRGGRGNEQFF
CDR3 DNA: TGTGCCAGCAGCCCCCGGGGGGGCCGGGGCAATGAGCAGTTCTTC

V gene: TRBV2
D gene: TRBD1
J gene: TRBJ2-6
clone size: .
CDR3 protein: CASLDRASRVLTF
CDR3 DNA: TGTGCCAGCCTCGACAGGGCTTCCAGGGTCCTGACTTTC

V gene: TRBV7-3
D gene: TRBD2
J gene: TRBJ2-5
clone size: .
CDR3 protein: CASSLVAGDNQETQYF
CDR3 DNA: TGTGCCAGCAGCTTAGTAGCGGGGGACAACCAAGAGACCCAGTACTTC

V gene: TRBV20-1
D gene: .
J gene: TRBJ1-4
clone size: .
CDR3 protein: CSARSTSQLSF
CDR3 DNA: TGCAGTGCTAGATCTACCTCCCAACTGTCTTTT

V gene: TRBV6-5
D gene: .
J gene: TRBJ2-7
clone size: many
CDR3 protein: CASSPTGSYEQYF
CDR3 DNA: TGTGCCAGCAGTCCGACAGGCTCCTACGAGCAGTACTTC

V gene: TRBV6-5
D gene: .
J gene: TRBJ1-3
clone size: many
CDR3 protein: CATRQTSGNTIYF
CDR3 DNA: TGTGCCACCCGACAGACCTCTGGAAACACCATATATTTT

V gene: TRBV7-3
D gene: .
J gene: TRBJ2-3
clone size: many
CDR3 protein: CASSPRQSTDTQYF
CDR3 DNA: TGTGCCAGCAGCCCCCGCCAGTCCACAGATACGCAGTATTTT

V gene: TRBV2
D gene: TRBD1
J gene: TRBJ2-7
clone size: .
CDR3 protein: CASSAPDRTYEQYF
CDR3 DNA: TGTGCCAGCAGTGCACCGGACAGGACCTACGAGCAGTACTTC

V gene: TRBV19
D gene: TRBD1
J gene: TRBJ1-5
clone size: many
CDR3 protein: CASTRGNSNQPQHF
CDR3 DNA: TGTGCCAGTACCAGGGGGAATAGCAATCAGCCCCAGCATTTT

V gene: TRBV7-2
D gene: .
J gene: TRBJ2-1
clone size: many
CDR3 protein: CASSLESRTEQFF
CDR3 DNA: TGTGCCAGCAGCTTAGAGAGTAGGACTGAGCAGTTCTTC

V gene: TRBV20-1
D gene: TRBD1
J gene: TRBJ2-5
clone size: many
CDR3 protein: CSAQLRQGGETQYF
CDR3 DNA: TGCAGTGCCCAGCTGAGACAGGGGGGCGAGACCCAGTACTTC

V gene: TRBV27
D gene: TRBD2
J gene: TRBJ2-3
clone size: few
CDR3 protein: CASSLWASGTTDTQYF
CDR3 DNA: TGTGCCAGCAGTTTATGGGCTAGCGGCACGACAGATACGCAGTATTTT

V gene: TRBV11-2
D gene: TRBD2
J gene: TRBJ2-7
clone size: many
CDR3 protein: CASSQTSGEQYF
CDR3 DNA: TGTGCCAGCAGCCAGACTAGCGGCGAGCAGTACTTC

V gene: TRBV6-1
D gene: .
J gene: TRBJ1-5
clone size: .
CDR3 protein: CASSPPRAGSRNNQPQHF
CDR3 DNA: TGTGCCAGCAGTCCCCCCAGGGCAGGATCGAGGAACAATCAGCCCCAGCATTTT

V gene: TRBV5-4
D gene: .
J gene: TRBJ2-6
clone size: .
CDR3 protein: CASSLRGRANVLTF
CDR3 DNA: TGTGCCAGCAGCTTGCGTGGCAGGGCCAACGTCCTGACTTTC

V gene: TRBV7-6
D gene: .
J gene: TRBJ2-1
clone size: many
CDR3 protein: CASSLQGGYSYNEQFF
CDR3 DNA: TGTGCCAGCAGCCTCCAGGGCGGGTATTCCTACAATGAGCAGTTCTTC

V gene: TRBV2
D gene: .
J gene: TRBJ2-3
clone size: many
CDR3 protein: CASSYRDIDTQYF
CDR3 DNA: TGTGCCAGCAGTTACAGGGACATAGATACGCAGTATTTT

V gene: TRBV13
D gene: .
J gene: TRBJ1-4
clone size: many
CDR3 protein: CASSSRKEANEKLFF
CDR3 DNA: TGTGCCAGCAGCTCGCGGAAGGAAGCTAATGAAAAACTGTTTTTT